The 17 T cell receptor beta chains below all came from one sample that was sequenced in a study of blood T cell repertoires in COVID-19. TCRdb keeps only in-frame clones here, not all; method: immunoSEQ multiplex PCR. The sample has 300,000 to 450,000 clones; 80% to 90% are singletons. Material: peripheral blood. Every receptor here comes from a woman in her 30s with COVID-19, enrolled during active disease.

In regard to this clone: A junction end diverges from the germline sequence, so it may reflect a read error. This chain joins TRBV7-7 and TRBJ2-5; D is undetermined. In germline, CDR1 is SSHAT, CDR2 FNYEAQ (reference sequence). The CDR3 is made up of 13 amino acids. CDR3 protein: CASSLDTLETQYF. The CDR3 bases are TGTGCTAGCAGCTTAGACACGCTAGAGACCCAGTACTTC.

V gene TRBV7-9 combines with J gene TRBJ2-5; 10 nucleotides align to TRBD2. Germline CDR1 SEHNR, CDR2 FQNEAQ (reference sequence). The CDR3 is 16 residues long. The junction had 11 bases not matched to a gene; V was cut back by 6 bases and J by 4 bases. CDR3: CASRHSGGVFIETQYF. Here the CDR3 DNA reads TGTGCCAGCAGACACAGCGGGGGGGTTTTTATAGAGACCCAGTACTTC. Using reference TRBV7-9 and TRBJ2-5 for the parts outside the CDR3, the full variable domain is DTGVSQNPRHKITKRGQNVTFRCDPISEHNRLYWYRQTLGQGPEFLTYFQNEAQLEKSRLLSDRFSAERPKGSFSTLEIQRTEQGDSAMYLCASRHSGGVFIETQYFGPGTRLLVL.

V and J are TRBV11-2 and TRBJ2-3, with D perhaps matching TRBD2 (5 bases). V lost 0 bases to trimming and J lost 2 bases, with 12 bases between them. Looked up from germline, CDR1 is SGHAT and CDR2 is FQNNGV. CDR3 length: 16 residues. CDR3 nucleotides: TGTGCCAGCAGCTTAGACCCGGACTCTTCCACAGATACGCAGTATTTT. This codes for CASSLDPDSSTDTQYF.

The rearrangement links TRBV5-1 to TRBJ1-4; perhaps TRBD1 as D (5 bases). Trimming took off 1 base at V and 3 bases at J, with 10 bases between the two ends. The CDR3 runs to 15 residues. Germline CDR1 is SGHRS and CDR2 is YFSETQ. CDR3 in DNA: TGCGCCAGCAGCTTGCTAGGACACTCTAATGAAAAACTGTTTTTT. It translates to CASSLLGHSNEKLFF.

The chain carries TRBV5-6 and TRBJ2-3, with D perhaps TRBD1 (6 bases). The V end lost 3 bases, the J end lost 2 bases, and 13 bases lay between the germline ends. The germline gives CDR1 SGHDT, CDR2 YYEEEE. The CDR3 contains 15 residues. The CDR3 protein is CASSWGLPSTDTQYF. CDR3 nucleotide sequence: TGTGCCAGCAGCTGGGGGCTCCCCTCCACAGATACGCAGTATTTT.

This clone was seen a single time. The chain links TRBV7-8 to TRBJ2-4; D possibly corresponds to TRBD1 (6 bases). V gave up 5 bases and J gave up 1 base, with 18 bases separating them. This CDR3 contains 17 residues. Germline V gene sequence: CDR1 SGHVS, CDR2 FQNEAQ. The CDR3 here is CASSPQYRVGAKNIQYF. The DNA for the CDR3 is TGTGCCAGCAGCCCCCAATACAGGGTAGGGGCCAAAAACATTCAGTACTTC.

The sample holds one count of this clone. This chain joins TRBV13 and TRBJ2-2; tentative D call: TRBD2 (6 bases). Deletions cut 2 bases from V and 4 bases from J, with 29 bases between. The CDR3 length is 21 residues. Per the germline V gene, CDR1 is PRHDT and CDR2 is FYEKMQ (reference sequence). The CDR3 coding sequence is TGTGCCAGCAGCTTATATGCGGGGCCACCCCCGATCAGGGCGGGCACCGGGGAGCTGTTTTTT. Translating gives CASSLYAGPPPIRAGTGELFF.

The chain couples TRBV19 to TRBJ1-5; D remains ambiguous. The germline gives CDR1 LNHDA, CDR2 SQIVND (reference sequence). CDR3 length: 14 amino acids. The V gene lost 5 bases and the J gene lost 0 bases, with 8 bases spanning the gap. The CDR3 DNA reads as TGTGCCAGTAGTGGCAGTCATAGCAATCAGCCCCAGCATTTT. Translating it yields CASSGSHSNQPQHF. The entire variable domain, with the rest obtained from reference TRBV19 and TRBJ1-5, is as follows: DGGITQSPKYLFRKEGQNVTLSCEQNLNHDAMYWYRQDPGQGLRLIYYSQIVNDFQKGDIAEGYSVSREKKESFPLTVTSAQKNPTAFYLCASSGSHSNQPQHFGDGTRLSIL.

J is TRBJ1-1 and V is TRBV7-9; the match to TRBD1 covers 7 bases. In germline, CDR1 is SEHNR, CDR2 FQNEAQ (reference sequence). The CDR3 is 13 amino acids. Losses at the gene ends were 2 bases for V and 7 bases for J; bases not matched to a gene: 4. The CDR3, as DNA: TGTGCCAGCAGCTTAATCGGGACAGTTGAAGCTTTCTTT. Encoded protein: CASSLIGTVEAFF.

CDR3 amino acids: CASTSVGGTEAFF. The CDR3 nucleotides are TGTGCCAGTACCTCGGTCGGGGGGACTGAAGCTTTCTTT. The chain recombines TRBV19 with TRBJ1-1; possibly TRBD1 for D (5 bases). Germline lookup yields CDR1 LNHDA and CDR2 SQIVND (reference sequence). This CDR3 is built from 13 residues. V lost 7 bases and J lost 5, with 14 bases in between.

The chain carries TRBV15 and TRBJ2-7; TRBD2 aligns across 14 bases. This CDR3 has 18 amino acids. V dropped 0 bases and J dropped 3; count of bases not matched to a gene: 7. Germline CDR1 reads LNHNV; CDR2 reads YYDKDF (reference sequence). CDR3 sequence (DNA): TGTGCCACCAGCAGAGAAGGGAGGACTAGCGGGGGGCACTACGAGCAGTACTTC. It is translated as CATSREGRTSGGHYEQYF.

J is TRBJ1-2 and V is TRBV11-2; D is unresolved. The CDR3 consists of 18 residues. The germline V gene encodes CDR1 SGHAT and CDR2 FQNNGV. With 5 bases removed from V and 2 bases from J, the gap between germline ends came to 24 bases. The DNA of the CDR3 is TGTGCCAGCAGCCCCTCCCCGGCGAGGATAGGCAAGAACTATGGCTACACCTTC. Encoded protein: CASSPSPARIGKNYGYTF.

The CDR3 region has the DNA TGTGCCAGCAGCCGCGGGACAGACACCGGGGAGCTGTTTTTT. This sequence encodes CASSRGTDTGELFF. The gene calls are TRBV6-5 and TRBJ2-2; D is perhaps TRBD1 (7 bases). The V and J ends lost 6 bases and 3 bases respectively, with 11 bases between them. Germline V gene lookup returns CDR1 MNHEY and CDR2 SVGAGI. The CDR3 totals 14 residues.

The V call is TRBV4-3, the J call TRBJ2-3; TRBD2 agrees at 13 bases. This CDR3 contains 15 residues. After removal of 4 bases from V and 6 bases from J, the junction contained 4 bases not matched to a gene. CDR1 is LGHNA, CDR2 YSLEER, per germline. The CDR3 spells CASSRGLAGWDTQYF. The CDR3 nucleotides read TGCGCCAGCAGCCGGGGACTAGCGGGATGGGATACGCAGTATTTT.

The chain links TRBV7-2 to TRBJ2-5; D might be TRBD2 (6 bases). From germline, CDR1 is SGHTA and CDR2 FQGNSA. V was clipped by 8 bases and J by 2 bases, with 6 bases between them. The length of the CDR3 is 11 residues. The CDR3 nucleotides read TGTGCCAGCCGGGGGCAAGAGACCCAGTACTTC. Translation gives CASRGQETQYF.

In DNA form, the CDR3 reads TGTGCCAGCAGGAGTAGTGTGCAGGGACAGGTTTTGGGTAATCAGCCCCAGCATTTT. It yields the protein CASRSSVQGQVLGNQPQHF. The chain has TRBV21-1 and TRBJ1-5; the D segment call TRBD1 is taken from the table without a DNA check. TRBV21-1 is a pseudogene. The CDR3 runs to 19 residues.

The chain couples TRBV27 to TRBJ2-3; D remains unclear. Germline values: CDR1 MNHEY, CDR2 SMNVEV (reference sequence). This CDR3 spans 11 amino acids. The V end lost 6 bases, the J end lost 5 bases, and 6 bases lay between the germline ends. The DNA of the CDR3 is TGTGCCAGCAGAAAGAGAGATACGCAGTATTTT. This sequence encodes CASRKRDTQYF.